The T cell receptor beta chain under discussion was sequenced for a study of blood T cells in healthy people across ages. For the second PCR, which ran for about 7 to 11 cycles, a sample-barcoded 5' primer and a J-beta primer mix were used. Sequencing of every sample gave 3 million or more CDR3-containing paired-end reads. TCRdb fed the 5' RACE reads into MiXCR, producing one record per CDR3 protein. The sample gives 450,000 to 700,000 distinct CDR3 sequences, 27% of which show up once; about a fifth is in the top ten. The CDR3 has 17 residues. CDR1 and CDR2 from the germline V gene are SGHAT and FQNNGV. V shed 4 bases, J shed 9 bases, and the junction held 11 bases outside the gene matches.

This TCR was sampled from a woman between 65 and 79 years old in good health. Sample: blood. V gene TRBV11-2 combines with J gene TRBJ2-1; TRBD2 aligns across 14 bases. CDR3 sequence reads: CASSSQTTSGGAGEQFF. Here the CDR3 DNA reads TGTGCCAGCAGCTCCCAGACGACTAGCGGGGGGGCCGGTGAGCAGTTCTTC.